This TCR beta chain derives from a study of T cell repertoires in cytomegalovirus infection. Study-wide background: Indications of both CMV infection and matching HLA type were provided by public TCR beta signatures.

The germline CDR1 and CDR2 sequences are WSHSY and SAAADI. The V and J ends lost 3 bases and 5 bases, in that order; junction bases with no gene match: 9. The CDR3 sequence is 16 residues long. TCRdb passed the reads through MiXCR, listing each CDR3 protein once. The sample records a few hundred thousand distinct CDR3 sequences, about 33% being singletons. This clonotype occurred a few times. Its antigen is currently unknown. The sequencing here drew on cultured PBMCs, taken from culture after CMV antigen stimulation. The source of this sequence is a human donor in good health (CMV status not recorded). Some clones in this sample may be carry-over from other donors' samples. The chain recombines TRBV10-2 with TRBJ2-3, with 9 bases aligning to TRBD2. CDR3 bases: TGCGCCAGCAGTGACGGCGGGAGGGCCCGGGGAGATACGCAGTATTTT. Translated, it gives CASSDGGRARGDTQYF.